The entry below describes one T cell receptor (beta chain). This record comes from a study of blood T cell repertoires in COVID-19. Study in general: Sites across the United States, Italy and Spain contributed samples from acute and convalescent COVID-19. Sources were T cells, B-cell-depleted T cells, or PBMCs; the material itself was cDNA or gDNA.

V was trimmed by 4 bases and J by 4 bases, leaving 13 bases between them. The V gene's germline CDR1 is LNHDA and CDR2 SQIVND (reference sequence). The CDR3 is 14 amino acids. Per the authors' pipeline: Using reference gene primer amplification, nucleated cell counts were estimated. Sequencing used immunoSEQ multiplex PCR; TCRdb keeps in-frame clones, though not all of them. V and J calls and clone size are those listed in that table; D and trimming were worked out from the DNA. This sample yields around 150,000 clones, of which 76% are seen a single time; around 3.4% belongs to the top ten. The source material was peripheral blood. This rearrangement joins TRBV19 to TRBJ2-5; perhaps TRBD1 as D (6 bases). The receptor was isolated from a woman older than 75 with acute or convalescent COVID-19. CDR3: CASSSRGPGETQYF. As DNA, the CDR3 is TGTGCCAGTAGTAGCAGGGGCCCTGGAGAGACCCAGTACTTC.